The rows below give T cell receptor beta chains drawn from one sample of a study of cytomegalovirus exposure and HLA in healthy donors. This table comes from immunoSEQ multiplex PCR, and its TCRdb copy is limited to in-frame clones, with some not included. The data show over 110,000 clones, 70% to 85% seen once. Material: PBMCs. The receptors stem from a woman aged 60-75 years in good health and CMV-seropositive. Each CDR3 is given with its conserved first and last residue. The D gene is left open where the match is weak. Expanded clones get a size class; other rows say once, few or many, or leave the size out.

clone size | J gene | D gene | V gene | CDR3 DNA | CDR3 protein
. | TRBJ2-7 | TRBD2 | TRBV7-9 | TGTGCCAGCAGCTTAGCAGCGGGAGGCTCCTACGAGCAGTACTTC | CASSLAAGGSYEQYF
. | TRBJ1-2 | . | TRBV20-1 | TGCATCGTAAAGGGAGGCTATGGCTACACCTTC | CIVKGGYGYTF
. | TRBJ2-4 | . | TRBV4-1 | TGCGCCAGCAGCCAAAATATCGTGCTAGGCCCTGGAACTAAAAACATTCAGTACTTC | CASSQNIVLGPGTKNIQYF
. | TRBJ2-7 | TRBD1 | TRBV7-6 | TGTGCCAGCAGCTTAGTGGGACAGGGCTTCTACGAGCAGTACTTC | CASSLVGQGFYEQYF
. | TRBJ2-1 | TRBD1 | TRBV6-1 | TGTGCCAGCAGTGAAATGGGACAGGGGGCTGATGAGCAGTTCTTC | CASSEMGQGADEQFF
. | TRBJ1-5 | . | TRBV9 | TGTGCCAGCGGCGGCGGGGGGGCGTGGCAGCCCCAGCATTTT | CASGGGGAWQPQHF
. | TRBJ2-7 | . | TRBV28 | TGTGCCAGCAGCCCTAGGTTATACGAGCAGTACTTC | CASSPRLYEQYF
once | TRBJ2-2 | . | TRBV5-1 | TGCGCCAGCAGCTTGGAGGGGCGCTTCACCGGGGAGCTGTTTTTT | CASSLEGRFTGELFF
. | TRBJ1-5 | . | TRBV5-1 | TGCGCCAGCAGCTTTTTAGGCAATCAGCCCCAGCATTTT | CASSFLGNQPQHF
. | TRBJ2-2 | TRBD2 | TRBV5-4 | TGTGCCAGCAGCGCCGGGACTAGCGGGAGAGGCACCGGGGAGCTGTTTTTT | CASSAGTSGRGTGELFF
. | TRBJ1-1 | . | TRBV6-5 | TGTGCCAGCAGTTATTCAGGGTTGAACACTGAAGCTTTCTTT | CASSYSGLNTEAFF
. | TRBJ2-1 | TRBD2 | TRBV7-9 | TGTGCCAGTGACCCCGGACTAGCGCTCAATGAGCAGTTCTTC | CASDPGLALNEQFF
once | TRBJ2-7 | . | TRBV6-6 | TGTGCCTTCGGAGGGACCTCCTACGAGCAGTACTTC | CAFGGTSYEQYF
. | TRBJ2-7 | TRBD2 | TRBV5-5 | TGTGCCAGCAGCTTAAATTTAGCGGGAGGGTCCTACGAGCAGTACTTC | CASSLNLAGGSYEQYF
. | TRBJ2-1 | TRBD2 | TRBV5-4 | TGTGCCAGCAGCACCATAGCGGGAGGGAACAATGAGCAGTTCTTC | CASSTIAGGNNEQFF
. | TRBJ1-4 | TRBD1 | TRBV4-2 | TGTGCCAGCAGCCCAGGACAGGAATCAACTAATGAAAAACTGTTTTTT | CASSPGQESTNEKLFF
. | TRBJ2-2 | . | TRBV7-3 | TGTGCCAGCAGCTTTTTGACTCACGGGGAGCTGTTTTTT | CASSFLTHGELFF
. | TRBJ1-2 | TRBD1 | TRBV7-4 | TGTGCCAGCAGCCTTGCTGTGAGACAGGGAGCTAACTATGGCTACACCTTC | CASSLAVRQGANYGYTF
few | TRBJ1-1 | . | TRBV5-1 | TGCGCCAGCAGCTTGGAAGGCAGGGAGGACACTGAAGCTTTCTTT | CASSLEGREDTEAFF
few | TRBJ2-7 | TRBD1 | TRBV30 | TGTGCCTGGGACAGGGACACCTACGAGCAGTACTTC | CAWDRDTYEQYF
. | TRBJ2-7 | TRBD2 | TRBV28 | TGTGCCAGTCACAGACTAGCGGGAGTATCCTACGAGCAGTACTTC | CASHRLAGVSYEQYF
. | TRBJ2-3 | . | TRBV7-2 | TGTGCCAGCAGCTTGGGGAGTCGACAAGATACGCAGTATTTT | CASSLGSRQDTQYF
. | TRBJ1-2 | . | TRBV10-3 | TGTGCCATCCTTAGGGGGATGGATGGCTACACCTTC | CAILRGMDGYTF
. | TRBJ1-2 | . | TRBV6-5 | TGTGCCAGCAGTTACTCAGTGGGGCGCGACGGCTACACCTTC | CASSYSVGRDGYTF
. | TRBJ2-7 | TRBD1 | TRBV5-1 | TGCGCCAGCACCCGACAGGGGGGCTCTGGGGAGCAGTACTTC | CASTRQGGSGEQYF
few | TRBJ2-6 | . | TRBV4-2 | TGTGCCAGCAGCCAAGAGCTCGGGGGAGTTCTGGCCAACGTCCTGACTTTC | CASSQELGGVLANVLTF
. | TRBJ1-2 | TRBD1 | TRBV7-9 | TGTGCCAGCAGCTTACAGGGGGCTTTCTATGGCTACACCTTC | CASSLQGAFYGYTF
. | TRBJ2-3 | TRBD2 | TRBV7-2 | TGTGCCAGCAGCTCCGGGACTAGCGGATACACAGATACGCAGTATTTT | CASSSGTSGYTDTQYF
. | TRBJ1-5 | . | TRBV18 | TGTGCCAGCTCACCAAGTTCAGGGAGGGATCAGCCCCAGCATTTT | CASSPSSGRDQPQHF
. | TRBJ2-5 | TRBD2 | TRBV9 | TGTGCCAGCAGCGCCGCCCCGGGGGGGTTACAAGAGACCCAGTACTTC | CASSAAPGGLQETQYF
. | TRBJ1-1 | . | TRBV11-3 | TGTGCCAGCAGCTGGGCCACTGAAGCTTTCTTT | CASSWATEAFF
. | TRBJ2-3 | . | TRBV6-5 | TGTGCCAGCAGTTATGGAGGGGCTGGCACAGATACGCAGTATTTT | CASSYGGAGTDTQYF
. | TRBJ1-2 | TRBD1 | TRBV29-1 | TGCAGCGGTTGGGACAGCTACTATGGCTACACCTTC | CSGWDSYYGYTF
. | TRBJ2-2 | . | TRBV10-3 | TGTGCCATCAGTACCCGGGAGACGTCGAACACCGGGGAGCTGTTTTTT | CAISTRETSNTGELFF
. | TRBJ2-5 | . | TRBV27 | TGTGCCAGCCAGGAAGCAGGGGTCGGGGAGACCCAGTACTTC | CASQEAGVGETQYF
. | TRBJ2-2 | TRBD1 | TRBV7-3 | TGTGCCAGCAGCATGGGACAGGGGGTTCCCGGGGAGCTGTTTTTT | CASSMGQGVPGELFF
. | TRBJ2-5 | TRBD2 | TRBV7-6 | TGTGCCAGCAGCTTAGCCGGCGGGAGTTGGGAGACCCAGTACTTC | CASSLAGGSWETQYF
. | TRBJ2-2 | TRBD2 | TRBV4-1 | TGCGCCAGCAGCCAAGTTGTGGCGGGAGGGCCCGGGGAGCTGTTTTTT | CASSQVVAGGPGELFF
. | TRBJ2-7 | TRBD1 | TRBV28 | TGTGCCAGCAGATATACAGGGGGCTACGAGCAGTACTTC | CASRYTGGYEQYF
few | TRBJ1-4 | . | TRBV25-1 | TGTGCCAGCAGTGACCCCAGGGGAGATGAAAAACTGTTTTTT | CASSDPRGDEKLFF
. | TRBJ2-3 | TRBD2 | TRBV15 | TGTGCCACCAGCATAGAAAGCGGGAGTTTGGGAGATACGCAGTATTTT | CATSIESGSLGDTQYF
. | TRBJ2-5 | . | TRBV9 | TGTGCCAGCAGCGTAGTTACCGGGTTTGGAGAGACCCAGTACTTC | CASSVVTGFGETQYF